This TCR beta chain emerged from a study of breast tumors, draining lymph nodes, adjacent tissues. TCRdb reprocessed the multiplex PCR reads via MiXCR and lists one record per CDR3 protein. This sample yields approximately 40,000 distinct CDR3 sequences, of which 36% are seen a single time; 11% belongs to the top ten. This clonotype was detected ten times or more. The CDR3 contains 16 residues. The V and J ends lost 5 bases and 6 bases, in that order; junction bases with no gene match: 12. From germline, CDR1 is SGHTA and CDR2 FQGNSA. The TCR originated in a female donor with breast cancer. Some clones in this sample may be carry-over from other donors' samples. Sequencing input: breast tumor tissue. V is TRBV7-2 and J is TRBJ2-2, with 7 bases aligning to TRBD1. In DNA, the CDR3 is TGTGCCAGCAGCACACAGGGGCCCCGAGTGCCCGGGGAGCTGTTTTTT. This codes for CASSTQGPRVPGELFF. The variable domain in full, with the rest retrieved from reference TRBV7-2 and TRBJ2-2, is GAGVSQSPSNKVTEKGKDVELRCDPISGHTALYWYRQSLGQGLEFLIYFQGNSAPDKSGLPSDRFSAERTGGSVSTLTIQRTQQEDSAVYLCASSTQGPRVPGELFFGEGSRLTVL.